The 8 T cell receptor beta chains listed next were all sequenced from one sample in a study of molecular identifiers for immune sequencing clone quantification. TCRdb processed the PCR reads anew with MiXCR; each CDR3 protein has one entry. Of 550,000 to 750,000 distinct CDR3 sequences detected, 20% appear once; the ten largest clones hold approximately 0.9%. Sequencing was performed on naive CD8+ T cells from blood, with Jurkat cell RNA spiked in. Documented subset: FACS-sorted CD8+CD4-CCR7+CD45RA+ naive T cells. The origin of the receptors is a human donor in good health. Some libraries in this study had Jurkat cell RNA spiked in.

A few counts support this clonotype. This chain links TRBV28 with TRBJ1-5; 7 nucleotides line up with TRBD1. Germline values: CDR1 MDHEN, CDR2 SYDVKM. The CDR3 is made up of 14 amino acids. V lost 6 bases to trimming and J lost 4 bases; unmatched junction nucleotides: 6. The CDR3 is CASRVGTVNQPQHF. The CDR3 coding sequence is TGTGCCAGCAGAGTGGGGACAGTTAATCAGCCCCAGCATTTT.

In its sample, this clonotype was seen many times. The chain carries TRBV29-1 and TRBJ2-7; 9 bases map to TRBD2. This CDR3 comprises 15 residues. V was pared by 2 bases and J by 3 bases, with 8 bases of the junction left unmatched. Germline lookup yields CDR1 SQVTM and CDR2 ANQGSEA. Here the CDR3 reads CSVESFGGRVYEQYF. The CDR3 DNA reads TGCAGCGTTGAATCATTCGGCGGGAGGGTCTACGAGCAGTACTTC.

At least ten counts were recorded for this clonotype. V and J are TRBV12-3 or TRBV12-4 and TRBJ1-2; 7 bases line up with TRBD1. This CDR3 has 14 residues. V shed 6 bases and J 4 bases; nucleotides not matched to a gene: 8. The CDR3 nucleotides are TGTGCCAGCAGCCCCATGCAGGGGGGCTATGGCTACACCTTC. Its protein product is CASSPMQGGYGYTF.

This clonotype occurred a few times. The chain employs TRBV19 and TRBJ1-5; no clear D. This CDR3 comprises 15 residues. The germline V gene encodes CDR1 LNHDA and CDR2 SQIVND (reference sequence). V lost 5 bases and J lost 0, with 11 bases in between. CDR3 residues: CASSVFTYSNQPQHF. As DNA, the CDR3 is TGTGCCAGTAGTGTATTCACCTATAGCAATCAGCCCCAGCATTTT. The full variable domain, rest sourced from reference TRBV19 and TRBJ1-5, is DGGITQSPKYLFRKEGQNVTLSCEQNLNHDAMYWYRQDPGQGLRLIYYSQIVNDFQKGDIAEGYSVSREKKESFPLTVTSAQKNPTAFYLCASSVFTYSNQPQHFGDGTRLSIL.

This clonotype was observed a single time. Given a much more abundant clone one base away, this may be a read error. The V gene is TRBV4-1, the J gene TRBJ1-1; perhaps TRBD1 as D (5 bases). Trimming removed 4 bases from V and 7 bases from J, with 19 bases in between. This CDR3 is 15 amino acids long. Germline V CDR1 and CDR2: MGHRA, YSYEKL. The CDR3 region is CASSPIGATDYEAFF. The CDR3 DNA sequence: TGCGCCAGCAGCCCTATAGGGGCAACGGACTATGAAGCTTTCTTT.

J is TRBJ2-2 and V is TRBV4-3; D may be TRBD2 (6 bases). V was clipped by 0 bases and J by 4 bases, with 12 bases between them. This CDR3 is 16 amino acids long. Germline-derived CDR1 and CDR2 are LGHNA and YSLEER. The CDR3 reads CASSQDHGGPTGELFF. CDR3 bases: TGCGCCAGCAGCCAAGATCACGGGGGTCCCACCGGGGAGCTGTTTTTT.

This clonotype was detected ten times or more. This chain joins TRBV27 and TRBJ2-2; D not resolved. V was cut by 5 bases and J by 1 base, with 2 bases left in between. Germline V gene lookup returns CDR1 MNHEY and CDR2 SMNVEV (reference sequence). This CDR3 has 12 residues. The CDR3 reads CASSMNTGELFF. CDR3 coding DNA: TGTGCCAGCAGTATGAACACCGGGGAGCTGTTTTTT.

This clonotype was detected only a few times. The chain carries TRBV27 and TRBJ2-6; D possibly corresponds to TRBD1 (6 bases). The CDR3 runs to 15 residues. Germline assignment: CDR1 MNHEY and CDR2 SMNVEV (reference sequence). V lost 5 bases to trimming and J lost 6 bases, with 14 bases between them. CDR3 in DNA: TGTGCCAGCAGTCCAGGGGTCTCGGAGGCCAACGTCCTGACTTTC. Its translation: CASSPGVSEANVLTF.